The clone carrying this T cell receptor (beta chain) was seen only a few times. What it recognizes is unknown. Germline V CDR1 and CDR2: LNHDA, SQIVND (reference sequence). The V gene lost 5 bases and the J gene lost 4 bases, with 12 bases spanning the gap. The CDR3 spans 14 residues. Time point given: baseline, week 1 (first vaccination visit). The treatment was: pre-vaccination baseline after standard-of-care therapy. New WHO grade 3 or 4 IDH1-mutant, ATRX-lost astrocytomas were present in all donors. These data are taken from a study of a mutant IDH1 vaccine in newly diagnosed glioma. Study as a whole: Mean patient age was about 40 years; approximately 62% were male and roughly 38% female. Patients arrived already treated with radiotherapy, temozolomide, or both, most having had both.

TCRdb's table, derived via immunoSEQ multiplex PCR, lists solely in-frame clones and lacks some. The table lists approximately 92,000 clones, around four fifths of them singletons. Study results and limitations: Shifts in the top peripheral T cell clonotypes seemed unrelated to pseudoprogression.

This clonotype was sampled from a man aged 35 to 55 with glioma. The sequenced sample was PBMCs, obtained from a glioma patient treated with radiotherapy, temozolomide or both. V is TRBV19 and J is TRBJ2-1; D unresolved. The CDR3 DNA is TGTGCCAGTAGTCTCGGGTTGGGTTACAATGAGCAGTTCTTC. Translating it yields CASSLGLGYNEQFF.